This T cell receptor (beta chain) was sequenced for a study of yellow fever vaccine responses in identical twins. V gave up 10 bases and J gave up 2 bases; unmatched junction bases: 14. The CDR3 runs 15 residues. Germline V gives CDR1 SNHLY, CDR2 FYNNEI. TCRdb re-called the RT-PCR reads through MiXCR, storing one row per CDR3 protein. The sample carries over 15,000 distinct CDR3 sequences, around 70% recorded once. The V gene is TRBV2, the J gene TRBJ2-7; 7 bases fit TRBD2. This material consisted of T cells from blood (PBMCs), unsorted or a sorted subset (not recorded which), taken before or after yellow fever vaccination (not recorded which). This TCR was recovered from a woman aged 18 to 35 who received the yellow fever vaccine. The CDR3: CATNRREGLPYEQYF. The CDR3, as DNA: TGTGCCACCAACCGGAGGGAGGGCCTCCCCTACGAGCAGTACTTC. Looking up the rest from reference TRBV2 and TRBJ2-7 gives the full variable domain: EPEVTQTPSHQVTQMGQEVILRCVPISNHLYFYWYRQILGQKVEFLVSFYNNEISEKSEIFDDQFSVERPDGSNFTLKIRSTKLEDSAMYFCATNRREGLPYEQYFGPGTRLTVT.